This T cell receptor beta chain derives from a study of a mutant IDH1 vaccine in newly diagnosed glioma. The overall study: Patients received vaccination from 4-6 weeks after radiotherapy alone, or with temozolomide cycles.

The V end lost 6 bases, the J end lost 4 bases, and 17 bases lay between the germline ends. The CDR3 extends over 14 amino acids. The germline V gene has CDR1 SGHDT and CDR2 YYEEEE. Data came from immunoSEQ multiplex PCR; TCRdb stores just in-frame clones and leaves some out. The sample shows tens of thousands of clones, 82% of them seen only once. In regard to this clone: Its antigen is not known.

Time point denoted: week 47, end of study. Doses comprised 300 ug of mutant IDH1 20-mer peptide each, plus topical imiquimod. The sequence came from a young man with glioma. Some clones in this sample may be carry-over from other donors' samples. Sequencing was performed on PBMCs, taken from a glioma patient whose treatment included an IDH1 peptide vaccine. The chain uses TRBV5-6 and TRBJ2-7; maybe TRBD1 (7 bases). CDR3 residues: CASTSGGGLYEQYF. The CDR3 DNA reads TGTGCCAGCACAAGCGGAGGGGGCCTATACGAGCAGTACTTC.